Shown below are 5 T cell receptor beta chains from a single sample sequenced in a study of tumor-infiltrating lymphocytes in localized non-small cell lung cancer. Repertoires were generated with immunoSEQ multiplex PCR, while TCRdb's copy carries only in-frame clones and drops some. There are around 7,200 clones in the sample; more than 70% occur only once, and roughly an eighth lies in the top ten. The sequenced sample was lung tumor tissue. The receptors come from a human donor with non-small cell lung cancer.

This rearrangement joins TRBV7-2 to TRBJ1-4, with D maybe TRBD1 (6 bases). With 0 bases removed from V and 10 bases from J, the gap between germline ends came to 12 bases. The CDR3 contains 14 residues. Germline assignment: CDR1 SGHTA and CDR2 FQGNSA. CDR3 nucleotide sequence: TGTGCCAGCAGCTTAGCGGGGGGCTTGCGAAAACTGTTTTTT. Protein sequence: CASSLAGGLRKLFF.

This rearrangement joins TRBV10-3 to TRBJ2-3; tentatively, D is TRBD1 (6 bases). V lost 6 bases, J lost 2 bases, and 15 bases lay in between. The germline CDR1 and CDR2 sequences are ENHRY and SYGVKD. CDR3 size: 15 residues. The DNA for the CDR3 is TGTGCCATCAGCGACGGTACAGGGAACACAGATACGCAGTATTTT. Its protein is CAISDGTGNTDTQYF.

The rearrangement joins TRBV18 to TRBJ2-3; 9 bases align to TRBD1. Germline V lookup: CDR1 KGHSH, CDR2 LQKENI. The J segment lost 2 bases and the V segment lost 2 bases, leaving 14 bases of the junction unmatched. The CDR3 spans 19 residues. The CDR3 region is CASSPWSTGGSSPTDTQYF. The CDR3 bases are TGTGCCAGCTCACCATGGTCGACAGGGGGATCTTCCCCCACAGATACGCAGTATTTT.

This clone is labeled medium-sized (0.01 to 0.1%). V gene TRBV18 combines with J gene TRBJ1-5, with D possibly matching TRBD1 (5 bases). Germline loops: CDR1 KGHSH, CDR2 LQKENI. Trimming left V 6 bases short and J 11 bases short, with 17 bases between. CDR3 size: 13 residues. The CDR3 loop reads CASSPNRGEAQHF. The CDR3, as DNA: TGTGCCAGCTCTCCTAACAGAGGGGAGGCCCAGCATTTT.

The chain combines TRBV6-1 with TRBJ1-5, with D possibly matching TRBD1 (5 bases). The germline V and J ends were trimmed by 5 bases and 3 bases, with 14 bases remaining between them. Germline CDR1 and CDR2: MNHNS and SASEGT. The CDR3 is made up of 15 amino acids. CDR3 in amino acids: CASSPWGRNNQPQHF. The CDR3 nucleotides are TGTGCCAGCAGTCCCTGGGGACGGAACAATCAGCCCCAGCATTTT.